This TCR beta chain is from a study of shared clonotypes between healthy human individuals. The wider study: Each donor's CD8 memory used one plate, CD8 naive two, each CD4 subset three. General study findings and limits: With a few donors compared, roughly 5% of naive CD4 clonotypes were shared.

This clone was seen a single time. Its antigen is still unknown. In the original workflow: Junction-only sequences without quality scores were provided by ImmunoSEQ, so filtering was different. Profiled with immunoSEQ multiplex PCR; TCRdb holds only in-frame clones, not every one. V, J and clone size reflect that table, while D and trimming were determined from the DNA. This sample carries 850,000 to 1,200,000 clones, around 76% of them seen once, and the ten largest clones take 1.4% to 1.5%. Sequenced input: memory CD4+ T cells sorted from blood. The subset denotes: CD45RA-negative fraction. The receptor's source is a man younger than 30 in good health.

CDR3: CASSQLTGMGEKLFF. DNA of the CDR3: TGCGCCAGCAGCCAATTGACAGGGATGGGTGAAAAACTGTTTTTT. V is TRBV4-1 and J is TRBJ1-4, with 7 bases identical to TRBD1. This CDR3 has 15 residues. V trimming: 2 bases; J trimming: 7 bases; junction bases outside the gene matches: 7. CDR1 MGHRA and CDR2 YSYEKL come from the germline V gene.